This section outlines one T cell receptor (beta chain) sequence together with its context. The data originate from a study of shared clonotypes between healthy human individuals. Across the whole study: Every donor yielded three CD4 naive, three CD4 memory, two CD8 naive and one CD8 memory plate.

Per the germline V gene, CDR1 is SQVTM and CDR2 is ANQGSEA. Trimming stripped 6 bases from V and 8 bases from J, with 5 bases between. The CDR3 extends over 9 amino acids. The assay was immunoSEQ multiplex PCR, and TCRdb's table has in-frame clones only and misses some. The data contain about 1.5 million clones, 98% of them singletons. Source material: naive CD4+ T cells sorted from blood. Indicated subset: CD45RA+ positively selected. The chain carries TRBV29-1 and TRBJ2-1; no clear D. This receptor was identified in a man aged 30 to 39 in good health. The CDR3 nucleotides are TGCAGCGTGAGCTATGAGCAGTTCTTC. This codes for CSVSYEQFF.